A single T cell receptor (beta chain) is shown here with its context. The record originates from a study of blood T cell repertoires in COVID-19. About the study: COVID-19 samples collected from the United States, Italy and Spain covered acute and convalescent phases. The analysed material was cDNA or gDNA that came from T cells, B-cell-depleted T cells, or PBMCs.

Source study methods: By means of reference gene primer amplification, nucleated cell counts were estimated. Sequencing used immunoSEQ multiplex PCR; TCRdb keeps in-frame clones, though not all of them. V and J calls and clone size are copied from that table; D and trimming were computed from the DNA. The repertoire holds about 110,000 clones, with less than 75% as singletons. Per the germline V gene, CDR1 is ENHRY and CDR2 is SYGVKD. V was pared by 5 bases and J by 2 bases, with 9 bases between. This CDR3 is built from 14 residues. Material for sequencing was peripheral blood. The receptor was derived from a human donor with acute or convalescent COVID-19. The donor label of this sample is uncertain. V gene TRBV10-3 combines with J gene TRBJ1-4, with D possibly being TRBD1 (6 bases). As DNA, the CDR3 is TGTGCCATCAGTACAGGGAACACTAATGAAAAACTGTTTTTT. As protein: CAISTGNTNEKLFF.